The entry below describes one T cell receptor (beta chain). This entry comes from a study of blood T cells in healthy people across ages. Healthy Caucasian individuals from Russia aged about 6 to 95 were enrolled as donors. Collection of 7.5 to 10 milliliters of peripheral blood was performed for each donor. PCR was performed a second time for about 7 to 12 cycles using a sample-barcoded 5' primer and a J-beta primer mix. TCRdb reprocessed the 5' RACE reads with MiXCR, giving one entry per CDR3 protein. The table includes just under 750,000 distinct CDR3 sequences, 20% to 25% detected once. V dropped 4 bases and J dropped 9 bases, with 13 bases sitting between them. The CDR3 covers 13 residues. In germline, CDR1 is LGHDT, CDR2 YNNKEL (reference sequence).

The rearrangement joins TRBV3-1 to TRBJ2-4; D gene unclear. The sequence came from a man between 65 and 85 years old in good health. The source material was blood. The CDR3 region is CASSLLTASIQYF. The CDR3 coding sequence is TGTGCCAGCAGCCTCCTCACGGCCAGCATTCAGTACTTC.